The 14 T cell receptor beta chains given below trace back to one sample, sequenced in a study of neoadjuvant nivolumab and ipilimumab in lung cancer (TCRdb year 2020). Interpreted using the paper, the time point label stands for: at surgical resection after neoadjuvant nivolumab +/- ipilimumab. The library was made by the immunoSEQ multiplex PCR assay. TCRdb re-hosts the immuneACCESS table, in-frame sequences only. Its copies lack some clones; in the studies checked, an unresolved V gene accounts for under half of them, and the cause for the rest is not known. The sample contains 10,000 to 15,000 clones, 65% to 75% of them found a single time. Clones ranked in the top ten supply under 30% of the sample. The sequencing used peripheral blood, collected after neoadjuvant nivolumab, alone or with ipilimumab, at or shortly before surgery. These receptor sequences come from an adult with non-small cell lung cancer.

The CDR3 is CASSGGGGYTEAFF. The DNA for the CDR3 is TGTGCCAGCTCAGGCGGAGGGGGATACACTGAAGCTTTCTTT. This chain uses TRBV18 with TRBJ1-1; the D gene is possibly TRBD1 (6 bases). The germline CDR1 and CDR2 sequences are KGHSH and LQKENI. The ends were cut back, 5 bases at V and 3 bases at J, with 13 bases in the middle. The CDR3 contains 14 residues.

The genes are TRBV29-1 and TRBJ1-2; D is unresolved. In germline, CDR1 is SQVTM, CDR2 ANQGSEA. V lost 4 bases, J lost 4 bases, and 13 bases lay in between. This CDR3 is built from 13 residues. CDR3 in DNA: TGCAGCGTTGGTAGTGGCTTTAGCTATGGCTACACCTTC. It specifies CSVGSGFSYGYTF.

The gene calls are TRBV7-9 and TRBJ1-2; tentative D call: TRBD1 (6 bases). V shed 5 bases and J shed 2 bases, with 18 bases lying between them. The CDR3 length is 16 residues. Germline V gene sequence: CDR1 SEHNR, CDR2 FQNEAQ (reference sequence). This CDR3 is CASSLLGGRYNYGYTF. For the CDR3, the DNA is TGTGCCAGCAGCCTTCTCGGGGGCAGGTACAACTATGGCTACACCTTC.

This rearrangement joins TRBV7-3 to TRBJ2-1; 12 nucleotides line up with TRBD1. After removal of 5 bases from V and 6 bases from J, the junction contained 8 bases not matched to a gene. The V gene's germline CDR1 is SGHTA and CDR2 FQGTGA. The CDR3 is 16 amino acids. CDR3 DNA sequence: TGTGCCAGCAGCCCGAGGGGACAGGGGGCCGGCAATGAGCAGTTCTTC. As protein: CASSPRGQGAGNEQFF.

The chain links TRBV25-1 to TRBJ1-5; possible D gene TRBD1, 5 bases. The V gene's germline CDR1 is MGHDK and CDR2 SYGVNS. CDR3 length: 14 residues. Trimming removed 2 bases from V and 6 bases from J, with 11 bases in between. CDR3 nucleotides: TGTGCCAGCAGTGAACCAGGGTATGTTCAGCCCCAGCATTTT. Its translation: CASSEPGYVQPQHF.

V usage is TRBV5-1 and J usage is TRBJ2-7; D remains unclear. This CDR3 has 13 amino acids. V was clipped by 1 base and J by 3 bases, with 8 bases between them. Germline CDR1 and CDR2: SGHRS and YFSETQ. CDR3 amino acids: CASSLKGYYEQYF. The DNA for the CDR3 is TGCGCCAGCAGCTTGAAGGGATACTACGAGCAGTACTTC.

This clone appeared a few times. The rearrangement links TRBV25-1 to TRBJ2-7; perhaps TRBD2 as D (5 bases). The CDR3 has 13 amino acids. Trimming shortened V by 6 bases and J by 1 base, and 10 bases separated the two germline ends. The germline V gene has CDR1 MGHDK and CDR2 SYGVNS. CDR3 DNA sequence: TGTGCCAGCAGGCCCACGGGGTCCTACGAGCAGTACTTC. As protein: CASRPTGSYEQYF.

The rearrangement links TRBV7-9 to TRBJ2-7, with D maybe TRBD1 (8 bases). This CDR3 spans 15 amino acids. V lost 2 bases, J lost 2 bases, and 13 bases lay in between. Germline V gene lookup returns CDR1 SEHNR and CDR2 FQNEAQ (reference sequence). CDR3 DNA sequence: TGTGCCAGCAGCTTACTACAGGGGGGGACCTACGAGCAGTACTTC. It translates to CASSLLQGGTYEQYF.

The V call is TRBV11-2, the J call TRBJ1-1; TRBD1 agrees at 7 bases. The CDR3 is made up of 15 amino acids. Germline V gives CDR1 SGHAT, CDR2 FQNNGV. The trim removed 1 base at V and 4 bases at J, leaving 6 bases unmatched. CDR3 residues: CASSLGQGRSTEAFF. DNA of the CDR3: TGTGCCAGCAGCTTAGGACAGGGTAGGAGCACTGAAGCTTTCTTT.

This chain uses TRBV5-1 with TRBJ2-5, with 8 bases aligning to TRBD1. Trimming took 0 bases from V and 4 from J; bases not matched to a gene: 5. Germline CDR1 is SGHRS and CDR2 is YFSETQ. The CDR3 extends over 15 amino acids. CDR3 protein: CASSLGDRGGETQYF. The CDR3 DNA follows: TGCGCCAGCAGCTTGGGAGACAGGGGAGGAGAGACCCAGTACTTC.

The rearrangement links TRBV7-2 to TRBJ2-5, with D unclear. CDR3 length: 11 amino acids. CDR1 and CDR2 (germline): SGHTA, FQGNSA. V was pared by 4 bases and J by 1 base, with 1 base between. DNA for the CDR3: TGTGCCAGCAGCTCCCAAGAGACCCAGTACTTC. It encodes CASSSQETQYF.

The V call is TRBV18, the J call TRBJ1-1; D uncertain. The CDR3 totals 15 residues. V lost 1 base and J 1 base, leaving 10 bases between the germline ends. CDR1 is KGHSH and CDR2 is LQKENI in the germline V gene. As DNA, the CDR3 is TGTGCCAGCTCACCACGCTTAAGCGAGAACACTGAAGCTTTCTTT. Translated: CASSPRLSENTEAFF.

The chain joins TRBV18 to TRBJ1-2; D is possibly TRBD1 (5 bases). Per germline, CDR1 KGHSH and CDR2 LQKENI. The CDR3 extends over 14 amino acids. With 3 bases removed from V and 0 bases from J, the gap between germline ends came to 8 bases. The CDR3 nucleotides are TGTGCCAGCTCACCCGGGGGAACTAACTATGGCTACACCTTC. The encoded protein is CASSPGGTNYGYTF.

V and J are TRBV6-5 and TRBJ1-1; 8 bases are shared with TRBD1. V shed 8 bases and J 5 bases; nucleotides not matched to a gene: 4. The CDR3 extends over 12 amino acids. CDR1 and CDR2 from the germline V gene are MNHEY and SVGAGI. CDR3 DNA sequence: TGTGCCAGCTCCGACAGGGGAACTGAAGCTTTCTTT. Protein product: CASSDRGTEAFF.